The source of this T cell receptor beta chain is a study of regulatory T cells in long-lasting Graves disease. Study overall: Patients met the persistent Graves' disease definition after over 5 years of antithyroid drugs with positive TSH receptor antibodies. Findings and limits, study-wide: Those with persistent disease had in common more public clonotypes (roughly 3,000) than new patients (approximately 990). Favored usage of TRBV28, TRBJ1-2 and TRBJ2-5 was recorded in persistent disease.

Arm-PCR with iRepertoire HTBI primers amplified the CDR3 regions for these TCR beta libraries. TCRdb redid the calling of the multiplex PCR reads with MiXCR, one entry per CDR3 protein. Of 450,000 or so distinct CDR3 sequences in the sample, roughly 20% are singletons; the top ten hold over 7.5%. J gave up 2 bases and V 5 bases, and 5 bases lay outside the gene matches. The CDR3 loop spans 15 amino acids. Germline assignment: CDR1 SGHTA and CDR2 FQGNSA. Time point described: persistent/refractory GD, antithyroid drugs over 5 years with positive TRAb. After RNA was extracted from PBMCs, the TCR library was made from it. With regard to this clonotype: What it recognizes is unknown.

The sequence was collected from a female donor with Graves disease. The chain combines TRBV7-2 with TRBJ1-3; 8 bases agree with TRBD1. Sequences were derived from peripheral blood mononuclear cells (PBMCs), sampled when the disease was refractory, from a patient treated with antithyroid drugs. CDR3 sequence (DNA): TGTGCCAGCAGCGAACAACAGGGGGCTGGAAACACCATATATTTT. Protein sequence: CASSEQQGAGNTIYF.